This T cell receptor beta chain was identified in a study of T cell changes during pregnancy in multiple sclerosis. Sequencing was performed with immunoSEQ multiplex PCR; in TCRdb, only in-frame clones are kept and a portion is missing. The sample contains around 95,000 clones, around 94% of which appear only once. This sample comprised peripheral blood, obtained after pregnancy. This sequence was found in a female donor in good health, enrolled as a control in a pregnancy study.

The DNA of the CDR3 is TGTGCTAGTGGTTTGGACTACAGGGATACGCAGTATTTT. Its protein product is CASGLDYRDTQYF. The chain couples TRBV12-5 to TRBJ2-3; D might be TRBD1 (5 bases). The V gene's germline CDR1 is LGHNT and CDR2 FRNRAP. V was clipped by 1 base and J by 6 bases, with 8 bases between them. The CDR3 is 13 amino acids.